The clone carrying this T cell receptor beta chain has a handful of counts. Transcripts of RNA were the source for amplifying TCR beta CDR3 regions. Investigators did first-round RT-PCR with HTBI primers, then second-round multiplex PCR. MiXCR, applied by TCRdb to the multiplex PCR reads, yields one record per CDR3 protein. The repertoire holds 740,000 or so distinct CDR3 sequences, 35% to 50% seen once, with about 40% in the top ten. V shed 2 bases and J shed 2 bases, with 6 bases lying between them. CDR1 SEHNR and CDR2 FQNEAQ come from the germline V gene (reference sequence). This CDR3 is 13 amino acids long. This specimen comes from a study of Graves' ophthalmopathy and Graves' hyperthyroidism.

The chain has TRBV7-9 and TRBJ2-5; D remains ambiguous. This TCR was sampled from an adult man with Graves' ophthalmopathy. Sequencing input: peripheral blood. The CDR3 coding sequence is TGTGCCAGCAGCTTAAGTCAGCAAGAGACCCAGTACTTC. This gives the protein CASSLSQQETQYF.